This T cell receptor beta chain was observed in a study of metastatic and nonmetastatic thyroid tumors. Study as a whole: Blood and tumor or nodule tissue repertoires from malignant and benign thyroid patients were compared.

There are many counts of this clone. The antigen is unknown. The CDR3 runs 15 residues. Looked up from germline, CDR1 is SGHAT and CDR2 is FQNNGV. V lost 4 bases to trimming and J lost 10 bases; unmatched junction nucleotides: 10. TCRdb re-called clones from the PCR reads using MiXCR. There are about 40,000 clones in the sample; roughly 17% occur only once, and approximately 9.8% lies in the top ten. Findings and limits, study-wide: Compared with benign nodules, malignant thyroid tumors were reported to have significantly higher TCR beta diversity in both blood and tumor.

Thyroid surgery was performed in patients who had received no treatment beforehand. This clonotype originated in a female donor with papillary thyroid cancer or a benign thyroid nodule (not recorded which). Some clones in this sample may be carry-over from other donors' samples. The V and J genes are TRBV11-2 and TRBJ2-1, with 10 bases that match TRBD2. The sample was tumor tissue. The CDR3 is CASSSTSGILREQFF. CDR3 sequence (DNA): TGTGCCAGCAGCTCTACTAGCGGGATCCTTCGGGAGCAGTTCTTC. Based on the CDR3 plus reference TRBV11-2 and TRBJ2-1, the full variable domain is EAGVAQSPRYKIIEKRQSVAFWCNPISGHATLYWYQQILGQGPKLLIQFQNNGVVDDSQLPKDRFSAERLKGVDSTLKIQPAKLEDSAVYLCASSSTSGILREQFFGPGTRLTVL.